A selection of T cell receptor beta chains follows, all from one sample in a study of CD8 T cells in Susac syndrome. TCRdb passed the immunoSEQ multiplex PCR reads through MiXCR, listing each CDR3 protein once. The sample carries a few hundred thousand distinct CDR3 sequences, just over 90% recorded once. Input material: CD4+ T cells from PBMCs. The source of these receptors is a human donor with multiple sclerosis. Both conserved end residues are trimmed from each CDR3. The order of the fields is V gene, CDR3 protein.

TRBV13 ASSLLAGGPKNIQY
TRBV4-2 ASRTESSYEQY
TRBV19 ASSGFGGVETQY
TRBV5-1 ASSLGTATGELF
TRBV24-1 ATSDFSQNTGELF
TRBV20-1 SASLIAGGPRSLDTQY
TRBV6-6 ASSKGQEYEQY
TRBV6-5 ASQGPAGVYNEQF
TRBV7-9 ASSKDRVGSYEQY
TRBV19 ASSIGTTMRGYT
TRBV9 ASSVDPSSYEQY
TRBV9 ASSDRDREMLVGGYT
TRBV30 ARSRQEVFRGETQY
TRBV12-3/TRBV12-4 ASSPRRGNEQF
TRBV18 ASSQLAGGTYNEQF
TRBV9 ASSVATGRQETQY
TRBV20-1 SARARASYNEQF
TRBV5-6 ASKLDSTDTQY
TRBV10-3 AISGDVSNQPQH
TRBV5-4 ASSIDRTGISYEQY
TRBV29-1 SLRRQHTDTQY
TRBV15 ATSTASGSSTGELF
TRBV24-1 ATSDLTGGNQETQY